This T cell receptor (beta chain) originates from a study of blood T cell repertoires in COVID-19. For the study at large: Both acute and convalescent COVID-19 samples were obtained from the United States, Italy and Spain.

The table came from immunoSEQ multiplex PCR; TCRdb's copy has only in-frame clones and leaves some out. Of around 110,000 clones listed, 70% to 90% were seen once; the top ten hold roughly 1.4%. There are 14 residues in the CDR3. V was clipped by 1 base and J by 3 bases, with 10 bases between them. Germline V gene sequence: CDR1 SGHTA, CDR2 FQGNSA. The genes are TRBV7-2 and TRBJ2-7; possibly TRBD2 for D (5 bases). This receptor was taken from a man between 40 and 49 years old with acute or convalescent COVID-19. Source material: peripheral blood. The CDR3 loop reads CASSLEHGDYEQYF. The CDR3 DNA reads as TGTGCCAGCAGCTTAGAGCACGGGGACTACGAGCAGTACTTC.